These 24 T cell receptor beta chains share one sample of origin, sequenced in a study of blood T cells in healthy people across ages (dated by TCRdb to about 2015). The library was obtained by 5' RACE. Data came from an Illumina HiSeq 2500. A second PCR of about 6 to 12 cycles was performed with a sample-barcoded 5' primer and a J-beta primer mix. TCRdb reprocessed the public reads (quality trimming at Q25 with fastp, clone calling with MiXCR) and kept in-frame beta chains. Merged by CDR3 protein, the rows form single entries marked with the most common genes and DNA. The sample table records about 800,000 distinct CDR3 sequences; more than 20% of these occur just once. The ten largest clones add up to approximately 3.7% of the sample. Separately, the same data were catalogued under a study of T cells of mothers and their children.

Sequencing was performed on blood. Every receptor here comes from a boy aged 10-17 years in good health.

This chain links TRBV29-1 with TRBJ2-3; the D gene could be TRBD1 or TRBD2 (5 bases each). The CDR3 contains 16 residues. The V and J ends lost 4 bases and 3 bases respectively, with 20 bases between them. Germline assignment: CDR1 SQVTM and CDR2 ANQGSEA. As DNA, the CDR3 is TGCAGCGTTGTTAGCAGGGAAGGAGGCATTACAGATACGCAGTATTTT. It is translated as CSVVSREGGITDTQYF.

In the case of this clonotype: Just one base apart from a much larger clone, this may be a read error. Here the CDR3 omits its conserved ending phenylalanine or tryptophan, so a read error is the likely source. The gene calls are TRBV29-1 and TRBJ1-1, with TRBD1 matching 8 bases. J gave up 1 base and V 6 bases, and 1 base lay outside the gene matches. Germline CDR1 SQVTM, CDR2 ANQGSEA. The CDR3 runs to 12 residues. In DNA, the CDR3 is TGCAGCGTCGGACAGGGGAACACTGAAGCTTTCCTT. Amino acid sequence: CSVGQGNTEAFL.

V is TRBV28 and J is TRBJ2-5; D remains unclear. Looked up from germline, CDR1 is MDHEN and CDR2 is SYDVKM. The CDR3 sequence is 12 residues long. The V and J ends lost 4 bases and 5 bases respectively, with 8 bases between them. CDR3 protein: CASSSLLETQYF. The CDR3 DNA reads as TGTGCCAGCAGTTCATTATTGGAGACCCAGTACTTC.

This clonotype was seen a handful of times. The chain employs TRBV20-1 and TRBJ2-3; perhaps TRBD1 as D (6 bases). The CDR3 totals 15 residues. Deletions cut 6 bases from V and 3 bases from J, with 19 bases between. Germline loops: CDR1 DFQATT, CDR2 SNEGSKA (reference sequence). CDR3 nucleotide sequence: TGCAGTGCGGTCTCCAGGGGATTGGGGACAGATACGCAGTATTTT. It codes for CSAVSRGLGTDTQYF.

The CDR3 loop reads CASIFTWEQYF. The CDR3 nucleotides read TGTGCCAGCATTTTCACGTGGGAGCAGTACTTC. V and J are TRBV21-1 and TRBJ2-5; the D call TRBD2 from the table was never checked on the DNA. TRBV21-1 is a pseudogene segment. The CDR3 spans 11 residues.

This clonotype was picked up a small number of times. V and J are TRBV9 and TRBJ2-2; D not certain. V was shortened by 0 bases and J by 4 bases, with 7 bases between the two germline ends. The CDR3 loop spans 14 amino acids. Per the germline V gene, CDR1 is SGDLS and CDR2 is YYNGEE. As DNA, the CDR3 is TGTGCCAGCAGCGTAGCTCCTGGCACCGGGGAGCTGTTTTTT. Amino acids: CASSVAPGTGELFF.

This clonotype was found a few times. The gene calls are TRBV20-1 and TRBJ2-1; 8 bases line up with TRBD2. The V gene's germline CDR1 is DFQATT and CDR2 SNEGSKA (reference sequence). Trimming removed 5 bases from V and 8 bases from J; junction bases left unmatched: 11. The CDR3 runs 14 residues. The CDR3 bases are TGCAGTGCTTTACCGGGACTAGGGGAAGATGAGCAGTTCTTC. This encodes CSALPGLGEDEQFF.

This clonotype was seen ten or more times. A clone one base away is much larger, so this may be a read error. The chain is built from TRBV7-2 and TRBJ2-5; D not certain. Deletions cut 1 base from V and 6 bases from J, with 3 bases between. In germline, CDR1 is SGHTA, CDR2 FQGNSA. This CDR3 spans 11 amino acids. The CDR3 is CASSLGQTQYF. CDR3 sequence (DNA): TGTGCCAGCAGCTTAGGGCAGACCCAGTACTTC.

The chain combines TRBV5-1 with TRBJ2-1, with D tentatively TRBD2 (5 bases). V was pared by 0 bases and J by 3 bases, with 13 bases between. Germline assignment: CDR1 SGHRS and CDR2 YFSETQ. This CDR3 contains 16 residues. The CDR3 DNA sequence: TGCGCCAGCAGCTTGGGATTTGCTAGCAGCTACAATGAGCAGTTCTTC. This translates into CASSLGFASSYNEQFF.

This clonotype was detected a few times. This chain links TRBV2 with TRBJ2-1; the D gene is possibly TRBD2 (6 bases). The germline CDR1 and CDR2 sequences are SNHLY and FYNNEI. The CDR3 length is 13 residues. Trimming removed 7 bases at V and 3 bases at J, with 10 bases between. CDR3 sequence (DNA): TGTGCCAGCACCGAGGACTACTACAATGAGCAGTTCTTC. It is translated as CASTEDYYNEQFF.

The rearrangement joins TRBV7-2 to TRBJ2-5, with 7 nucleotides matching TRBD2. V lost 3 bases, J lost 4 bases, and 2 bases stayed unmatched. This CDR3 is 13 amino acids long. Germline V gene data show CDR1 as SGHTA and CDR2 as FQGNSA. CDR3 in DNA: TGTGCCAGCAGCTTGGGGACTATAGAGACCCAGTACTTC. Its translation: CASSLGTIETQYF.

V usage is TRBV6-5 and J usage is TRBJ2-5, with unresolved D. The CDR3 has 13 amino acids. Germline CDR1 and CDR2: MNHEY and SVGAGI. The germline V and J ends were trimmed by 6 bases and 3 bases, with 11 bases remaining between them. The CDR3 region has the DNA TGTGCCAGCAGAAATGGACGGGAAGAGACCCAGTACTTC. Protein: CASRNGREETQYF.

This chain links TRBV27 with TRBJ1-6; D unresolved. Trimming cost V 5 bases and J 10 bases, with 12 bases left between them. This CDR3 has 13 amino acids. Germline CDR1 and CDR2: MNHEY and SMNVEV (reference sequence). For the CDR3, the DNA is TGTGCCAGCAGTCCCCTGCCGCAGTCACCCCTCCACTTT. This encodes CASSPLPQSPLHF.

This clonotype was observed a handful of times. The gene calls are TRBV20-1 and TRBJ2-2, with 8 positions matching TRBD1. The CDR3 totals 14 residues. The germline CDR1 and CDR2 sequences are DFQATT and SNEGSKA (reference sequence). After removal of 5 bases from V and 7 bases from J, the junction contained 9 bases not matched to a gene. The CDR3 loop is CSAQRQGTVGELFF. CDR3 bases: TGCAGTGCTCAAAGACAGGGGACAGTCGGGGAGCTGTTTTTT.

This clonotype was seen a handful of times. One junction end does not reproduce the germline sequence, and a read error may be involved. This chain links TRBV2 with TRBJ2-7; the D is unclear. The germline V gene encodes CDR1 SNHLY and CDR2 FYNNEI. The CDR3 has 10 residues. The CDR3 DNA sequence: TGTGCCAGCAGTGAAAATTCGTGGTCCTTC. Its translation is CASSENSWSF.

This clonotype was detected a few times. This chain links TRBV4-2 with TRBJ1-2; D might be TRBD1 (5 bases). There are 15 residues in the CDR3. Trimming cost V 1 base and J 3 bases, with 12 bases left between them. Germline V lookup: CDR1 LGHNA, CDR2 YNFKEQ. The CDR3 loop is CASSQGGHSDYGYTF. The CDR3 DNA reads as TGTGCCAGCAGCCAAGGAGGACACTCCGACTATGGCTACACCTTC.

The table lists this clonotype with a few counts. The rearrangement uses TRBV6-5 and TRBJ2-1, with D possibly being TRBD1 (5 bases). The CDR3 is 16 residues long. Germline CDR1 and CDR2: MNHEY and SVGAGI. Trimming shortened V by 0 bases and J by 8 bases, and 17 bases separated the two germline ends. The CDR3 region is CASSYSGQGPLDEQFF. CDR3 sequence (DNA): TGTGCCAGCAGTTACTCGGGGCAGGGCCCTTTGGATGAGCAGTTCTTC.

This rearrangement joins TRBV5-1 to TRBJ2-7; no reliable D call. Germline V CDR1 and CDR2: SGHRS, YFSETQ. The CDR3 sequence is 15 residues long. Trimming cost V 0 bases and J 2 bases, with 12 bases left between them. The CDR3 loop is CASSLAADSTYEQYF. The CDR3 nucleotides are TGCGCCAGCAGCTTGGCGGCAGACTCAACCTACGAGCAGTACTTC. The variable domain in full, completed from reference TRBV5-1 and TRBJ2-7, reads KAGVTQTPRYLIKTRGQQVTLSCSPISGHRSVSWYQQTPGQGLQFLFEYFSETQRNKGNFPGRFSGRQFSNSRSEMNVSTLELGDSALYLCASSLAADSTYEQYFGPGTRLTVT.

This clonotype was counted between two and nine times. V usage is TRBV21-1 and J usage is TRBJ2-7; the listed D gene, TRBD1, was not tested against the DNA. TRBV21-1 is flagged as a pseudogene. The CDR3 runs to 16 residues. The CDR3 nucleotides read TGTGCCAGCAGTCCTTACCCGGGACAGGGGGCAAGGGAGCAGTACTTC. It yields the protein CASSPYPGQGAREQYF.

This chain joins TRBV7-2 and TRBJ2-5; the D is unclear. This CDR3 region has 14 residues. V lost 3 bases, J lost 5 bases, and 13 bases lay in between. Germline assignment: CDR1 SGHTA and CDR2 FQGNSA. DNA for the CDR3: TGTGCCAGCAGCTTCCTATCCCGCCGGGAGACCCAGTACTTC. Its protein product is CASSFLSRRETQYF.

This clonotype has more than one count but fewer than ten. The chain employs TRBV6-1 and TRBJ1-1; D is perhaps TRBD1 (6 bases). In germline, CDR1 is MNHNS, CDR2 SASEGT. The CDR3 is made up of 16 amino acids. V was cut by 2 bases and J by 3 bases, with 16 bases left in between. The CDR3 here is CASSEKPGHWDTEAFF. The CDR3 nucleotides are TGTGCCAGCAGTGAAAAACCGGGACATTGGGACACTGAAGCTTTCTTT.

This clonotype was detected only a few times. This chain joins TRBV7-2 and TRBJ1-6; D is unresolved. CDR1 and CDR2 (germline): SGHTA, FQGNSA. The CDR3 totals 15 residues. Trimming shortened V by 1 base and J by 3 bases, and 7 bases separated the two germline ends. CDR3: CASSLGVGYNSPLHF. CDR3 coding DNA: TGTGCCAGCAGCTTAGGGGTTGGCTATAATTCACCCCTCCACTTT.

The CDR3 bases are TGTGCCAGCAGTTTCCCCTACACTGATTACGAGCAGTACTTC. This translates into CASSFPYTDYEQYF. The chain employs TRBV12-3 or TRBV12-4 and TRBJ2-7, with D unclear. The V end lost 3 bases, the J end lost 4 bases, and 13 bases lay between the germline ends. This CDR3 region has 14 residues.

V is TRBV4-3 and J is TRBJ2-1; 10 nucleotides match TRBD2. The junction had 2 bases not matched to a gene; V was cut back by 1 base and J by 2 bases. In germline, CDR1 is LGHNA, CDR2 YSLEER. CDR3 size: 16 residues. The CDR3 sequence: CASSQVSGRTYNEQFF. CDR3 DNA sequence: TGCGCCAGCAGCCAAGTTAGCGGGAGGACCTACAATGAGCAGTTCTTC.